The clone carrying this T cell receptor (beta chain) was counted ten times or more. Its cognate antigen is unknown. Next came a second PCR, run for about 7 to 12 cycles, which used a sample-barcoded 5' primer along with a J-beta primer mix. TCRdb re-called the 5' RACE reads through MiXCR, storing one row per CDR3 protein. Of hundreds of thousands of distinct CDR3 sequences in the sample, about 30% were seen once. The sample originates from a study of blood T cells in healthy people across ages. Study conclusions and caveats: Relative to aged donors, long-lived donors carried more naive CD4+ cells and displayed higher diversity. Strong correlation existed between TCR beta diversity and naive T cell percentage.

The clonotype originates from an elderly woman in good health. The sequenced sample was blood.

The CDR3, as DNA: TGTGCCACCAGCAGAGAAATCCCCAAATCGCGGGGCTCCTACGAGCAGTACTTC. Protein: CATSREIPKSRGSYEQYF. This chain joins TRBV15 and TRBJ2-7, with a possible D match to TRBD2 (6 bases). Germline V CDR1 and CDR2: LNHNV, YYDKDF (reference sequence). The CDR3 consists of 18 residues. V shed 0 bases and J shed 0 bases, with 18 bases lying between them.